This TCR beta chain was sequenced during a study of T cells after yellow fever vaccination. Concerning this clonotype: Its target is unknown.

Study conclusions and caveats: Post-booster samples contained most primary-vaccination clones (more than 95% CD4, about 90% CD8).

TCRdb analysed the 5' RACE reads with MiXCR anew, one entry per CDR3 protein. The profile shows a few hundred thousand distinct CDR3 sequences, less than 20% of them singletons. Per germline, CDR1 SQVTM and CDR2 ANQGSEA. The V end was cut by 2 bases, the J end by 2 bases, with 7 bases between. The CDR3 extends over 14 amino acids. The specimen comprised PBMCs, sampled 15 days after the yellow fever booster vaccination. V usage is TRBV29-1 and J usage is TRBJ2-6; maybe TRBD1 (6 bases). The sequence was collected from a young man who received the YFV17D yellow fever vaccine. The CDR3 region has the DNA TGCAGCGTTGAAAACAGGGCTGGGGCCAACGTCCTGACTTTC. Its protein is CSVENRAGANVLTF.